These 11 T cell receptor beta chains came from one sample sequenced in a study of cytomegalovirus exposure and HLA in healthy donors (dated by TCRdb to 2015 to 2018). The receptor library was made with the immunoSEQ multiplex PCR assay. The multiplex PCR relied on a mix of 60 forward primers for TCR Vbeta segments and 13 reverse primers for TCR Jbeta segments. The table comes from immuneACCESS by way of TCRdb, which keeps in-frame sequences with V and J called. Part of the clones is missing from these tables; in studies checked, under half for an unresolved V gene and the rest for unknown reasons. Within this sample are some 120,000 clones, with about 79% of them counted one time only. The top ten clonotypes cover approximately 4% of the sample. The sequenced sample was PBMCs. Receptor source: a man under 40 in good health and CMV-seropositive.

This chain connects TRBV30 to TRBJ2-7; D might be TRBD2 (5 bases). Trimming took off 1 base at V and 0 bases at J, with 7 bases between the two ends. This CDR3 region has 13 residues. The germline gives CDR1 GTSNPN, CDR2 SVGIG (reference sequence). The CDR3 sequence is CAWSEGSSYEQYF. For the CDR3, the DNA is TGTGCCTGGAGTGAAGGGAGCTCCTACGAGCAGTACTTC.

The chain links TRBV2 to TRBJ1-1, with D hard to call. V dropped 5 bases and J dropped 6 bases, with 19 bases sitting between them. Germline CDR1 is SNHLY and CDR2 is FYNNEI. The CDR3 is 15 residues long. The CDR3 DNA follows: TGTGCCAGCAGTCCGGGGTTGGGGTCGAGGGCTGAAGCTTTCTTT. Protein product: CASSPGLGSRAEAFF.

This clone was picked up a small number of times. The chain couples TRBV5-4 to TRBJ1-2; maybe TRBD1 (5 bases). V lost 6 bases to trimming and J lost 3 bases, with 15 bases between them. This CDR3 has 14 amino acids. CDR1 is SGHNT and CDR2 is YYREEE in the germline V gene (reference sequence). The CDR3 loop is CASTGGARDYGYTF. Here the CDR3 DNA reads TGTGCCAGCACTGGAGGGGCCCGTGACTATGGCTACACCTTC.

This chain links TRBV2 with TRBJ1-2; possibly TRBD1 for D (5 bases). V lost 6 bases and J 7 bases, leaving 9 bases between the germline ends. CDR1 is SNHLY and CDR2 is FYNNEI in the germline V gene. The CDR3 has 11 amino acids. The CDR3 nucleotides read TGTGCCAGCAGCCAGGGTTTTGGCTACACCTTC. It encodes CASSQGFGYTF.

The chain employs TRBV9 and TRBJ2-1, with D uncertain. This CDR3 is 13 amino acids long. The V end was cut by 1 base, the J end by 5 bases, with 7 bases between. CDR1 is SGDLS, CDR2 YYNGEE, per germline. Here the CDR3 DNA reads TGTGCCAGCAGCGTACAGTACGACAATGAGCAGTTCTTC. Translation gives CASSVQYDNEQFF.

This clone was found once. V usage is TRBV5-6 and J usage is TRBJ1-2; TRBD1 agrees at 7 bases. Trimming took 2 bases from V and 4 from J; bases not matched to a gene: 14. CDR1 is SGHDT and CDR2 is YYEEEE in the germline V gene. The CDR3 covers 17 residues. CDR3 bases: TGTGCCAGCAGCTTTGGTGAGGGGGCGCGAATTGGCTATGGCTACACCTTC. Translation: CASSFGEGARIGYGYTF.

For this clone: Other DNA sequences in the same sample also yield this CDR3. The V gene is TRBV7-3, the J gene TRBJ2-2; 7 bases align to TRBD1. This CDR3 region has 15 residues. CDR1 is SGHTA, CDR2 FQGTGA, per germline. V lost 5 bases, J lost 3 bases, and 6 bases stayed unmatched. CDR3 in DNA: TGTGCCAGCAGCCCCGACAGGGTGGACACCGGGGAGCTGTTTTTT. Protein: CASSPDRVDTGELFF.

The chain has TRBV10-3 and TRBJ2-7; maybe TRBD1 (7 bases). Trimming stripped 7 bases from V and 4 bases from J, with 14 bases between. CDR1 is ENHRY and CDR2 is SYGVKD in the germline V gene. The CDR3 spans 13 residues. The CDR3 DNA follows: TGTGCCATCAACCCGACAGGGACTTACGAGCAGTACTTC. It translates to CAINPTGTYEQYF.

The gene calls are TRBV4-3 and TRBJ1-2; perhaps TRBD1 as D (5 bases). V was pared by 1 base and J by 5 bases, with 17 bases between. This CDR3 is built from 16 residues. From germline, CDR1 is LGHNA and CDR2 YSLEER. CDR3 in DNA: TGCGCCAGCAGCCAAGTGGGGCAAGACGTCGGGTATGGCTACACCTTC. It is translated as CASSQVGQDVGYGYTF.

CDR3: CASSLAGDPEVYGYTF. The CDR3 DNA reads as TGTGCCAGCAGCTTAGCGGGAGATCCCGAGGTCTATGGCTACACCTTC. The chain couples TRBV7-2 to TRBJ1-2; D gene unclear. The CDR3 extends over 16 amino acids. The germline V and J ends were trimmed by 0 bases and 4 bases, with 15 bases remaining between them. Per the germline V gene, CDR1 is SGHTA and CDR2 is FQGNSA.

The V call is TRBV5-1, the J call TRBJ2-5, with 10 bases lining up with TRBD2. Looked up from germline, CDR1 is SGHRS and CDR2 is YFSETQ. J lost 5 bases, V lost 0 bases, and 4 bases had no gene match. The CDR3 sequence is 15 residues long. The CDR3, as DNA: TGCGCCAGCAGCTTGGGGCAGACTAGCGGGGAGACCCAGTACTTC. Translated, it gives CASSLGQTSGETQYF.